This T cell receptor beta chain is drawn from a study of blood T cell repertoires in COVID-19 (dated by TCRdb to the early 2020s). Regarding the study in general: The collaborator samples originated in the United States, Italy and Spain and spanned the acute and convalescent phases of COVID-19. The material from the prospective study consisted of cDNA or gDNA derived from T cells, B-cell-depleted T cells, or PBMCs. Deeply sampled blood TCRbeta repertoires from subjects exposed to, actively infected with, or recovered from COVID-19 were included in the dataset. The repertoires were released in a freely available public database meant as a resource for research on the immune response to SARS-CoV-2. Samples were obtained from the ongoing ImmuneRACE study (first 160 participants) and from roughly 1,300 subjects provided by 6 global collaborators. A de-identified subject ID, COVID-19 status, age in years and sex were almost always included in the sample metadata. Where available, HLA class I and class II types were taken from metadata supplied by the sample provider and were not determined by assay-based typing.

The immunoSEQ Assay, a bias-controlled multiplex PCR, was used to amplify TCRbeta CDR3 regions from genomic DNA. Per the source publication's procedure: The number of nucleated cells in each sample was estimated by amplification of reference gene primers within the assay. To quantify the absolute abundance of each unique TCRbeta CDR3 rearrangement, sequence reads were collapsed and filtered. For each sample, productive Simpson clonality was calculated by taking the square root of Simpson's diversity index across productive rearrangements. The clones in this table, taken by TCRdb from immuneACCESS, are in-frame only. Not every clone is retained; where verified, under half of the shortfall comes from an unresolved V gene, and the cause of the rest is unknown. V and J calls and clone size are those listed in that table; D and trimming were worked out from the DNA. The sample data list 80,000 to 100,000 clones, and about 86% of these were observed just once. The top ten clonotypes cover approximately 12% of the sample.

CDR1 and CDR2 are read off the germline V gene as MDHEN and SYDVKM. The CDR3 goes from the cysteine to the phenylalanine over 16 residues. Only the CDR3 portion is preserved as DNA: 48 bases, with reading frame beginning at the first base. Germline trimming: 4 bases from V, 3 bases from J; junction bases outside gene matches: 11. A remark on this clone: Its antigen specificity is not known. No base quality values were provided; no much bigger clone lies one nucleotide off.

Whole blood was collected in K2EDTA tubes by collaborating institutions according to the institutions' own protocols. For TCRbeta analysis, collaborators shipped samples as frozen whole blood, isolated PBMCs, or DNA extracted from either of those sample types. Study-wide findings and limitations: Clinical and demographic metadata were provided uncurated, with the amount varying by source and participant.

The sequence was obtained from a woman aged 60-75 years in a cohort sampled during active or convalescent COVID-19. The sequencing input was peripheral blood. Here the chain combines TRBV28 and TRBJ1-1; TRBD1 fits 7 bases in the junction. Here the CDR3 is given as CASSSTRQGLDTEAFF. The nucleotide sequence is TGTGCCAGCAGTTCAACTCGACAGGGCTTGGACACTGAAGCTTTCTTT.